These 28 T cell receptor beta chains came from one sample sequenced in a study of cytomegalovirus exposure and HLA in healthy donors. TCRdb keeps only in-frame clones here, not all; method: immunoSEQ multiplex PCR. The sample holds over 45,000 clones; roughly nine tenths are singletons and the top ten take roughly 1.1%. Input material: PBMCs. The receptors here all came from a man between 18 and 29 years old in good health and CMV-seronegative.

The chain has TRBV23-1 and TRBJ2-3, with a possible D match to TRBD1 (6 bases). TRBV23-1 is an ORF for which the function is uncertain. This CDR3 is built from 15 residues. Trimming removed 8 bases at V and 1 base at J, with 16 bases between. DNA of the CDR3: TGCGCCAGCCTGGGACACCGGGCGGGCACAGATACGCAGTATTTT. It encodes CASLGHRAGTDTQYF.

The rearrangement uses TRBV7-2 and TRBJ1-1; TRBD1 is a possible D gene (5 bases). CDR1 and CDR2 from the germline V gene are SGHTA and FQGNSA. This CDR3 has 14 residues. Trimming left V 1 base short and J 0 bases short, with 6 bases between. In DNA form, the CDR3 reads TGTGCCAGCAGCTTAGACAGGATGAACACTGAAGCTTTCTTT. Translating gives CASSLDRMNTEAFF.

The chain combines TRBV10-3 with TRBJ2-3; 7 bases map to TRBD2. Per the germline V gene, CDR1 is ENHRY and CDR2 is SYGVKD. The CDR3 sequence is 17 residues long. J gave up 2 bases and V 2 bases, and 10 bases lay outside the gene matches. The CDR3 sequence is CAISERSRLAHTDTQYF. For the CDR3, the DNA is TGTGCCATCAGTGAGAGATCCCGACTAGCCCACACAGATACGCAGTATTTT.

The rearrangement joins TRBV27 to TRBJ1-2, with D maybe TRBD1 (6 bases). The length of the CDR3 is 13 residues. V was trimmed by 8 bases and J by 4 bases, leaving 14 bases between them. CDR1 is MNHEY, CDR2 SMNVEV, per germline (reference sequence). CDR3 protein: CASRQQGTYGYTF. The DNA for the CDR3 is TGTGCCAGCCGCCAACAGGGTACCTATGGCTACACCTTC.

CDR3 residues: CASSLRRPGGTDTQYF. CDR3 bases: TGCGCCAGCAGCTTGAGGCGCCCCGGGGGTACAGATACGCAGTATTTT. This chain joins TRBV5-1 and TRBJ2-3; D may be TRBD2 (6 bases). Germline CDR1 SGHRS, CDR2 YFSETQ. CDR3 length equals 16 residues. V lost 1 base, J lost 3 bases, and 15 bases lay in between.

The chain uses TRBV9 and TRBJ2-1; a possible D gene is TRBD2 (6 bases). Trimming took off 0 bases at V and 4 bases at J, with 8 bases between the two ends. Germline assignment: CDR1 SGDLS and CDR2 YYNGEE. This CDR3 contains 14 residues. The DNA for the CDR3 is TGTGCCAGCAGCGTAGGTGCGGGGTACAATGAGCAGTTCTTC. It encodes CASSVGAGYNEQFF.

The V and J genes are TRBV28 and TRBJ1-1, with D unclear. The CDR3 spans 14 residues. Trimming stripped 1 base from V and 4 bases from J, with 10 bases between. From germline, CDR1 is MDHEN and CDR2 SYDVKM. As DNA, the CDR3 is TGTGCCAGCAGTTTATTTGGTAGTGGCACTGAAGCTTTCTTT. The encoded protein is CASSLFGSGTEAFF.

The V call is TRBV6-5, the J call TRBJ1-1, with 8 positions matching TRBD1. The CDR3 sequence is 14 residues long. V was clipped by 6 bases and J by 0 bases; unmatched bases: 3. CDR1 and CDR2 (germline): MNHEY, SVGAGI. Here the CDR3 reads CASSRTGLNTEAFF. CDR3 in DNA: TGTGCCAGCAGCCGGACAGGGCTGAACACTGAAGCTTTCTTT.

This chain uses TRBV19 with TRBJ2-5, with D maybe TRBD2 (5 bases). Germline loops: CDR1 LNHDA, CDR2 SQIVND (reference sequence). Trimming cost V 1 base and J 1 base, with 13 bases left between them. This CDR3 contains 16 residues. The CDR3 sequence is CASSIGPRGPQETQYF. CDR3 coding DNA: TGTGCCAGTAGTATAGGTCCCAGAGGGCCCCAAGAGACCCAGTACTTC.

This clone was detected once. The genes are TRBV7-9 and TRBJ1-4; 9 bases align to TRBD1. CDR3 length: 14 residues. After removal of 8 bases from V and 8 bases from J, the junction contained 9 bases not matched to a gene. Per germline, CDR1 SEHNR and CDR2 FQNEAQ (reference sequence). The CDR3 spells CASRGGQGPEKLFF. The CDR3 bases are TGTGCCAGCCGAGGCGGACAGGGGCCCGAAAAACTGTTTTTT.

CDR3 nucleotide sequence: TGTGCCAGCAGTGAGGAGGGTACCAAAAACATTCAGTACTTC. The encoded protein is CASSEEGTKNIQYF. The chain employs TRBV25-1 and TRBJ2-4; possibly TRBD2 for D (6 bases). The length of the CDR3 is 14 residues. The germline gives CDR1 MGHDK, CDR2 SYGVNS. V was shortened by 3 bases and J by 2 bases, with 8 bases between the two germline ends.

The chain couples TRBV27 to TRBJ2-7; weak D call: TRBD1 (5 bases). Trimming stripped 5 bases from V and 0 bases from J, with 14 bases between. The CDR3 spans 15 residues. In germline, CDR1 is MNHEY, CDR2 SMNVEV (reference sequence). The CDR3 spells CASSLTGQSSYEQYF. CDR3 in DNA: TGTGCCAGCAGTCTCACAGGCCAGAGCTCCTACGAGCAGTACTTC.

The V call is TRBV19, the J call TRBJ1-5; the D gene is possibly TRBD1 (5 bases). Trimming pared 5 bases from V and 10 bases from J, leaving 30 bases between. This CDR3 spans 18 amino acids. The germline V gene encodes CDR1 LNHDA and CDR2 SQIVND (reference sequence). As DNA, the CDR3 is TGTGCCAGTAGTCTCAAGGGGACGGGAGTTCGAGCTCCCCACCCCCAGCATTTT. The encoded protein is CASSLKGTGVRAPHPQHF.

The V call is TRBV29-1, the J call TRBJ2-5; the match to TRBD2 covers 7 bases. The CDR3 contains 14 residues. The junction had 12 bases not matched to a gene; V was cut back by 8 bases and J by 3 bases. Germline V gene lookup returns CDR1 SQVTM and CDR2 ANQGSEA. CDR3 sequence (DNA): TGCAGCACACGGGGGAGGGCCGACAAAGAGACCCAGTACTTC. Protein: CSTRGRADKETQYF.

The chain recombines TRBV28 with TRBJ2-7, with 9 positions matching TRBD1. The junction had 5 bases not matched to a gene; V was cut back by 6 bases and J by 2 bases. This CDR3 contains 14 residues. In germline, CDR1 is MDHEN, CDR2 SYDVKM. This chain's CDR3 is CASSSGTGPYEQYF. The CDR3 DNA reads TGTGCCAGCAGCTCCGGGACAGGGCCCTACGAGCAGTACTTC.

This clone was recorded only once. This chain connects TRBV9 to TRBJ2-4, with D unresolved. There are 13 residues in the CDR3. Per germline, CDR1 SGDLS and CDR2 YYNGEE. V lost 0 bases, J lost 5 bases, and 6 bases lay in between. The CDR3 reads CASSVAPENIQYF. The DNA for the CDR3 is TGTGCCAGCAGCGTAGCTCCGGAAAACATTCAGTACTTC.

The chain employs TRBV5-6 and TRBJ2-7, with 10 bases identical to TRBD1. CDR3 size: 15 residues. Unmatched junction bases numbered 7, after V lost 4 bases and J lost 3 bases. Germline assignment: CDR1 SGHDT and CDR2 YYEEEE. The DNA of the CDR3 is TGTGCCAGCAGCCGACCGGGACAGGGGATCTACGAGCAGTACTTC. Its protein product is CASSRPGQGIYEQYF.

The chain couples TRBV18 to TRBJ2-2, with 8 bases fitting TRBD2. Trimming removed 5 bases from V and 4 bases from J; junction bases left unmatched: 3. CDR3 length equals 14 residues. Per germline, CDR1 KGHSH and CDR2 LQKENI. The CDR3 here is CASSSGSSTGELFF. The CDR3 DNA reads TGTGCCAGCTCAAGCGGGAGTAGCACCGGGGAGCTGTTTTTT. The whole variable domain, filled in from reference TRBV18 and TRBJ2-2, reads NAGVMQNPRHLVRRRGQEARLRCSPMKGHSHVYWYRQLPEEGLKFMVYLQKENIIDESGMPKERFSAEFPKEGPSILRIQQVVRGDSAAYFCASSSGSSTGELFFGEGSRLTVL.

This rearrangement joins TRBV14 to TRBJ2-1; possible D gene TRBD1, 5 bases. CDR3 length: 16 residues. V dropped 0 bases and J dropped 5 bases, with 14 bases sitting between them. CDR1 is SGHDN, CDR2 FVKESK, per germline. The CDR3 DNA follows: TGTGCCAGCAGCCAAGATAGGCTAAAAGGGGACAATGAGCAGTTCTTC. Its translation is CASSQDRLKGDNEQFF.

The sample holds one count of this clone. This chain uses TRBV6-6 with TRBJ2-4; D gene uncertain. The CDR3 sequence is 11 residues long. Per germline, CDR1 MNHNY and CDR2 SVGAGI (reference sequence). Trimming cost V 8 bases and J 9 bases, with 11 bases left between them. CDR3 nucleotides: TGTGCCAGCGTCTATACGCGCATTCAGTACTTC. Translated, it gives CASVYTRIQYF.

The chain's CDR3 is CATSRGGGSGRSYEQYF. In DNA form, the CDR3 reads TGTGCCACCAGCAGAGGGGGGGGCAGCGGGCGCTCCTACGAGCAGTACTTC. The chain is built from TRBV15 and TRBJ2-5; D might be TRBD2 (7 bases). The better agreement between TRBJ2-7 and the DNA end casts doubt on the J call. This CDR3 spans 17 amino acids. Germline CDR1 is LNHNV and CDR2 is YYDKDF (reference sequence).

The rearrangement joins TRBV4-3 to TRBJ2-1; perhaps TRBD2 as D (6 bases). CDR1 is LGHNA and CDR2 is YSLEER in the germline V gene. This CDR3 is 19 amino acids long. Trimming removed 0 bases from V and 3 bases from J, with 21 bases in between. The CDR3 region is CASSQDPLGAGSGYNEQFF. CDR3 sequence (DNA): TGCGCCAGCAGCCAAGATCCTCTAGGGGCCGGGAGCGGCTACAATGAGCAGTTCTTC.

The rearrangement uses TRBV29-1 and TRBJ1-1; D is unclear. The CDR3 consists of 13 residues. Germline assignment: CDR1 SQVTM and CDR2 ANQGSEA. The V gene lost 4 bases and the J gene lost 1 base, with 10 bases spanning the gap. The CDR3 here is CSVVQRQNTEAFF. In DNA, the CDR3 is TGCAGCGTTGTCCAGAGACAGAACACTGAAGCTTTCTTT.

The rearrangement joins TRBV15 to TRBJ2-6, with a possible D match to TRBD1 (5 bases). Trimming stripped 1 base from V and 4 bases from J, with 8 bases between. Germline CDR1 reads LNHNV; CDR2 reads YYDKDF (reference sequence). The CDR3 is made up of 15 amino acids. CDR3 DNA sequence: TGTGCCACCAGCAGAGTAGGGGCCGGGGCCAACGTCCTGACTTTC. This translates into CATSRVGAGANVLTF.

This clone was found once. This chain connects TRBV4-3 to TRBJ1-2, with TRBD1 matching 8 bases. Looked up from germline, CDR1 is LGHNA and CDR2 is YSLEER. V dropped 1 base and J dropped 4; count of bases not matched to a gene: 8. The CDR3 runs to 16 residues. This CDR3 is CASSQGGQAQPYGYTF. CDR3 DNA sequence: TGCGCCAGCAGCCAAGGGGGACAGGCCCAACCCTATGGCTACACCTTC.

The chain recombines TRBV6-1 with TRBJ1-5, with D hard to call. The CDR3 is 12 residues long. Trimming removed 7 bases at V and 0 bases at J, with 4 bases between. Germline V gene sequence: CDR1 MNHNS, CDR2 SASEGT. For the CDR3, the DNA is TGTGCCAGCACCTATAGCAATCAGCCCCAGCATTTT. Translating gives CASTYSNQPQHF.

In its sample, this clone was seen once. The V and J genes are TRBV28 and TRBJ2-3; D possibly corresponds to TRBD2 (6 bases). V was clipped by 7 bases and J by 2 bases, with 16 bases between them. The CDR3 is 15 residues long. Germline V lookup: CDR1 MDHEN, CDR2 SYDVKM. DNA for the CDR3: TGTGCCAGCAACCAGCAGGGACTTCTCACAGATACGCAGTATTTT. Protein: CASNQQGLLTDTQYF.

In nucleotides, the CDR3 is TGTGCCAGCAGCTTTCGAGTACACGAGCAGTACTTC. It yields the protein CASSFRVHEQYF. This chain links TRBV5-8 with TRBJ2-7; D unresolved. The V gene's germline CDR1 is SGHTS and CDR2 YDEGEE. The CDR3 covers 12 residues. With 2 bases removed from V and 5 bases from J, the gap between germline ends came to 8 bases.